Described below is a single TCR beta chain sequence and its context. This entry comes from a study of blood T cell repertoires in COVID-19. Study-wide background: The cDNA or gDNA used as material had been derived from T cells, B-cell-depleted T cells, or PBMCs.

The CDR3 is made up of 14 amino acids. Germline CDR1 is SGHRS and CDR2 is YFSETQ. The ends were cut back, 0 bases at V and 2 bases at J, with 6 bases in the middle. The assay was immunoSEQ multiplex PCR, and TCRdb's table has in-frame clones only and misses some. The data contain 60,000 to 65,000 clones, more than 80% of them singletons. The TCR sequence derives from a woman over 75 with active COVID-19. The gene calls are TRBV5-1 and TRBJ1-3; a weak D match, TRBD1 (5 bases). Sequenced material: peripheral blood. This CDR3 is CASSLVGAGNTIYF. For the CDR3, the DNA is TGCGCCAGCAGCTTGGTAGGGGCTGGAAACACCATATATTTT.